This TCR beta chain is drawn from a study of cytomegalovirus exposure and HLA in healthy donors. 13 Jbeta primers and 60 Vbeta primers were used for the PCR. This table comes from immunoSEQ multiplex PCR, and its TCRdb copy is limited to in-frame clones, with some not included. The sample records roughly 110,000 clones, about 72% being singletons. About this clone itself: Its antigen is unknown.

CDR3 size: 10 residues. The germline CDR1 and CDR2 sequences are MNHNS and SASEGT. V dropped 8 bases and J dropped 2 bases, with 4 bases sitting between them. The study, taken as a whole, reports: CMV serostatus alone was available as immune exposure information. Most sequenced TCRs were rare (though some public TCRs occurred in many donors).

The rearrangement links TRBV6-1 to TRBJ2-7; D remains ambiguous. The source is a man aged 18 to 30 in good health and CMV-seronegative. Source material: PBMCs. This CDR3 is CASQTYEQYF. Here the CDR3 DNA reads TGTGCCAGCCAAACCTACGAGCAGTACTTC.